The 20 T cell receptor beta chains reported below all come from one sample, sequenced in a study of T-cell memory formation after mild COVID-19 (dated by TCRdb to the early 2020s). Libraries came from 5' RACE. These reads were obtained on an Illumina NovaSeq 6000. TCRdb's own reprocessing of the public reads used fastp at Q25 and MiXCR and kept productive beta chains. Each entry merges the rows of one CDR3 protein and shows their most common DNA and genes. Here the sample has roughly 560,000 distinct CDR3 sequences; 20% occur a single time. The ten largest make up approximately 12% of the sample. The sequenced sample was PBMCs or a T cell subset sorted from them (not recorded which). The receptors were gathered from an adult woman who had mild COVID-19 (a few samples of this study predate the infection). The sample titles of this study are shuffled in the database, so cell type and time point are left out; the donor was told from shared clones.

The chain joins TRBV7-8 to TRBJ1-2; D is unresolved. Per the germline V gene, CDR1 is SGHVS and CDR2 is FQNEAQ. The CDR3 runs 13 residues. Trimming cost V 5 bases and J 8 bases, with 15 bases left between them. CDR3 nucleotides: TGTGCCAGCAGCCCCGGACTGGGGAGAGGCTACACCTTC. Protein product: CASSPGLGRGYTF.

This clonotype came up a few times. The chain employs TRBV24-1 and TRBJ2-5, with D possibly matching TRBD1 (6 bases). Germline V gives CDR1 KGHDR, CDR2 SFDVKD. V was trimmed by 3 bases and J by 1 base, leaving 8 bases between them. The CDR3 covers 14 residues. The CDR3 DNA is TGTGCCACCAGTGATACAGGGATCCAAGAGACCCAGTACTTC. It yields the protein CATSDTGIQETQYF.

This clonotype was observed many times. The chain is built from TRBV7-8 and TRBJ2-3; D is uncertain. This CDR3 has 12 residues. V dropped 2 bases and J dropped 4 bases, with 4 bases sitting between them. Germline assignment: CDR1 SGHVS and CDR2 FQNEAQ. The chain's CDR3 is CASSLYADTQYF. The CDR3 coding sequence is TGTGCCAGCAGCTTATATGCAGATACGCAGTATTTT.

There are a few counts of this clonotype. The chain employs TRBV3-1 and TRBJ2-5; possible D gene TRBD2, 5 bases. Trimming shortened V by 0 bases and J by 0 bases, and 14 bases separated the two germline ends. This CDR3 contains 17 residues. Germline lookup yields CDR1 LGHDT and CDR2 YNNKEL (reference sequence). CDR3 sequence reads: CASSQEMLGEYQETQYF. CDR3 DNA sequence: TGTGCCAGCAGCCAAGAGATGCTTGGGGAGTACCAAGAGACCCAGTACTTC.

This clonotype has more than one count but fewer than ten. This chain joins TRBV10-3 and TRBJ2-1; D gene unclear. This CDR3 comprises 16 residues. V lost 3 bases, J lost 3 bases, and 15 bases lay in between. Germline V gene data show CDR1 as ENHRY and CDR2 as SYGVKD. CDR3 nucleotide sequence: TGTGCCATCAGTGATAGTCTGTCGGAAATCTACAATGAGCAGTTCTTC. Protein sequence: CAISDSLSEIYNEQFF.

The chain has TRBV19 and TRBJ1-5, with 8 positions matching TRBD1. The germline V gene has CDR1 LNHDA and CDR2 SQIVND (reference sequence). With 8 bases clipped from V and 7 bases from J, the junction kept 13 bases outside the gene matches. The CDR3 runs to 15 residues. The CDR3 is CASASVGQGAQPQHF. The CDR3, as DNA: TGTGCCAGTGCCTCGGTGGGGCAGGGGGCCCAGCCCCAGCATTTT.

The table lists this clonotype with a few counts. The V call is TRBV7-9, the J call TRBJ2-7, with 7 bases fitting TRBD2. The germline CDR1 and CDR2 sequences are SEHNR and FQNEAQ (reference sequence). V lost 2 bases and J lost 2; bases outside the gene matches: 9. This CDR3 is built from 16 residues. The CDR3 reads CASSLPSGGTTYEQYF. The CDR3 nucleotides are TGTGCCAGCAGCTTACCCTCCGGGGGGACTACCTACGAGCAGTACTTC.

V gene TRBV7-9 combines with J gene TRBJ2-2; 11 bases agree with TRBD1. The CDR3 extends over 17 amino acids. J gave up 4 bases and V 3 bases, and 7 bases lay outside the gene matches. Germline loops: CDR1 SEHNR, CDR2 FQNEAQ (reference sequence). CDR3 residues: CASSFLYGTGGTGELFF. CDR3 bases: TGTGCCAGCAGCTTTCTTTACGGGACAGGGGGCACCGGGGAGCTGTTTTTT. Full variable domain (rest looked up from reference TRBV7-9 and TRBJ2-2): DTGVSQNPRHKITKRGQNVTFRCDPISEHNRLYWYRQTLGQGPEFLTYFQNEAQLEKSRLLSDRFSAERPKGSFSTLEIQRTEQGDSAMYLCASSFLYGTGGTGELFFGEGSRLTVL.

This clonotype occurred a few times. The chain employs TRBV12-3 or TRBV12-4 and TRBJ2-7; D is undetermined. The V gene lost 4 bases and the J gene lost 0 bases, with 7 bases spanning the gap. The CDR3 consists of 13 residues. This CDR3 reads CASSSVISYEQYF. The CDR3 bases are TGTGCCAGCAGTTCCGTAATCTCCTACGAGCAGTACTTC.

The table lists this clonotype with a few counts. The genes are TRBV18 and TRBJ2-3, with 15 bases lining up with TRBD2. This CDR3 contains 16 residues. Germline CDR1 KGHSH, CDR2 LQKENI. The V gene end was trimmed by 6 bases and the J gene end by 8 bases; junction bases not matched to a gene: 9. CDR3: CASSGGTSGRRSTQYF. In DNA form, the CDR3 reads TGTGCCAGCTCCGGCGGGACTAGCGGGAGGAGGAGTACGCAGTATTTT.

This clonotype was seen at least ten times. The CDR3 reads CASSQGSGTGDYEQYF. As DNA, the CDR3 is TGTGCCAGCAGCCAAGGCTCGGGGACAGGGGACTACGAGCAGTACTTC. This chain joins TRBV9 and TRBJ2-7, with 10 positions matching TRBD1. Germline loops: CDR1 SGDLS, CDR2 YYNGEE. This CDR3 has 16 residues. The trim removed 4 bases at V and 3 bases at J, leaving 10 bases unmatched.

The genes are TRBV9 and TRBJ2-3; possible D gene TRBD1, 6 bases. Per germline, CDR1 SGDLS and CDR2 YYNGEE. Trimming shortened V by 4 bases and J by 4 bases, and 16 bases separated the two germline ends. There are 15 residues in the CDR3. The CDR3 here is CASSLLQGLADTQYF. CDR3 sequence (DNA): TGTGCCAGCAGCCTACTTCAGGGGCTCGCAGATACGCAGTATTTT.

This clonotype has only a few counts. The rearrangement uses TRBV6-2 or TRBV6-3 and TRBJ1-1; TRBD1 might be the D (5 bases). V was cut by 6 bases and J by 10 bases, with 18 bases left in between. This CDR3 is 13 amino acids long. CDR1 is MNHEY and CDR2 is SVGEGT in the germline V gene. The CDR3 protein is CASRLGTLPRAFF. In nucleotides, the CDR3 is TGTGCCAGCAGACTTGGGACGCTCCCCCGAGCTTTCTTT.

This clonotype was seen a few times. CDR3 loop: CASRGAGSTDTQYF. The CDR3 nucleotides are TGTGCCAGCAGGGGAGCGGGGAGCACAGATACGCAGTATTTT. J is TRBJ2-3 and V is TRBV2; 7 nucleotides agree with TRBD2. The V gene end was trimmed by 6 bases and the J gene end by 0 bases; junction bases not matched to a gene: 3. The CDR3 runs 14 residues. Germline V gene lookup returns CDR1 SNHLY and CDR2 FYNNEI.

The sample holds many counts of this clonotype. The CDR3 nucleotides are TGTGCCATCAGTGAGTCGGCTAAGGACAGGGAATTTATCTCCTCCTACGAGCAGTACTTC. Residues: CAISESAKDREFISSYEQYF. The chain uses TRBV10-3 and TRBJ2-7, with 8 bases that match TRBD1. The J segment lost 0 bases and the V segment lost 0 bases, leaving 16 bases of the junction unmatched. This CDR3 is built from 20 residues. Germline assignment: CDR1 ENHRY and CDR2 SYGVKD.

This chain joins TRBV7-2 and TRBJ1-6; D gene uncertain. V lost 0 bases and J 10 bases, leaving 16 bases between the germline ends. Per the germline V gene, CDR1 is SGHTA and CDR2 is FQGNSA. CDR3 size: 16 residues. CDR3 nucleotide sequence: TGTGCCAGCAGCTTAGCGCATGAGTTCTTCGGGTCACCCCTCCACTTT. Protein: CASSLAHEFFGSPLHF.

There are many counts of this clonotype. The genes are TRBV12-3 or TRBV12-4 and TRBJ1-5; TRBD1 agrees at 8 bases. CDR3 length: 14 amino acids. Germline trimming cut 6 bases from V and 7 bases from J; bases unmatched to any gene: 8. The CDR3, as DNA: TGTGCCAGCAGCTTTGACAGGGGTGGACAGCCCCAGCATTTT. The encoded protein is CASSFDRGGQPQHF.

This clonotype was recorded once. The rearrangement uses TRBV12-3 or TRBV12-4 and TRBJ2-6, with 10 nucleotides matching TRBD1. After removal of 6 bases from V and 2 bases from J, the junction contained 7 bases not matched to a gene. The CDR3 consists of 17 residues. CDR3 nucleotide sequence: TGTGCCAGCAGCCCTGGACAGGGGGTCGCTGGGGCCAACGTCCTGACTTTC. This encodes CASSPGQGVAGANVLTF.

Notes on this clonotype: Just one base apart from a much larger clone, this may be a read error. The rearrangement joins TRBV7-2 to TRBJ1-2; the D is unclear. Germline loops: CDR1 SGHTA, CDR2 FQGNSA. The CDR3 has 13 residues. The CDR3 bases are TGTTCCAGCAGCTTCACTACTAACTATGGCTACACCTTC. Translated: CSSSFTTNYGYTF.

The chain joins TRBV9 to TRBJ2-7; TRBD1 might be the D (6 bases). This CDR3 comprises 15 residues. In germline, CDR1 is SGDLS, CDR2 YYNGEE. Trimming cost V 0 bases and J 1 base, with 11 bases left between them. This CDR3 is CASSVDPGASYEQYF. The CDR3 DNA follows: TGTGCCAGCAGCGTAGATCCAGGGGCGTCCTACGAGCAGTACTTC.